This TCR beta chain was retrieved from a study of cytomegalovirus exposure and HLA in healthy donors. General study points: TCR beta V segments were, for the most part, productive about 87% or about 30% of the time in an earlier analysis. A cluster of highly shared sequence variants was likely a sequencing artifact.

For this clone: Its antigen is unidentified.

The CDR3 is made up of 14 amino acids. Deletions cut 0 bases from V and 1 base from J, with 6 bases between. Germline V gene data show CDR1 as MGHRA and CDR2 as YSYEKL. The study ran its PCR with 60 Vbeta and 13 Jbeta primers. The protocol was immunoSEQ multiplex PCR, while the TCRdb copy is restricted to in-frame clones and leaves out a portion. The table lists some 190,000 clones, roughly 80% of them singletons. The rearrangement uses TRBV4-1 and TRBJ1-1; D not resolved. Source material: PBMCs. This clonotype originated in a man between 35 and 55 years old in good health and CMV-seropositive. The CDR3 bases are TGCGCCAGCAGCCAAGATGCGGGGAACACTGAAGCTTTCTTT. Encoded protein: CASSQDAGNTEAFF.